Listed below are T cell receptor beta chains from one sample, sequenced in a study of identical twins. TCRdb redid the calling of the 5' RACE reads with MiXCR, one entry per CDR3 protein. The data contain 350,000 or so distinct CDR3 sequences, around 12% of them singletons. The sample was also reused in another study, on yellow fever vaccine responses in identical twins.

Sequencing was performed on CD8+ T cells sorted from blood. These receptors all come from a woman aged 18-35 years in good health. CDR3s include the opening cysteine and the closing phenylalanine or tryptophan. The order of the fields is clone size, V gene, J gene, D gene, CDR3 protein, CDR3 DNA. A D gene is named only where the DNA matches it firmly. Expanded clones get a size class; other rows say once, few or many, or leave the size out.

many	TRBV6-5	TRBJ1-1	-	CASTPGRNLFF	TGTGCCAGCACCCCCGGACGAAATCTTTTCTTT
-	TRBV6-2/TRBV6-3	TRBJ2-1	-	CASAPGLFYNEQFF	TGTGCCAGCGCGCCCGGACTATTCTACAATGAGCAGTTCTTC
few	TRBV7-8	TRBJ1-1	-	CASSQGTSSINTEAFF	TGTGCCAGCAGCCAAGGGACAAGCTCCATTAACACTGAAGCTTTCTTT
-	TRBV29-1	TRBJ2-1	-	CSVEHFYNEQFF	TGCAGCGTTGAACACTTCTACAATGAGCAGTTCTTC
few	TRBV7-6	TRBJ2-5	-	CASSNHRAQETQYF	TGTGCCAGCAGCAACCACAGGGCTCAAGAGACCCAGTACTTC
few	TRBV15	TRBJ2-3	-	CATSRAVIDTQYF	TGTGCCACCAGCAGGGCCGTTATAGATACGCAGTATTTT
-	TRBV29-1	TRBJ2-7	-	CSVELGSYEQYF	TGCAGCGTTGAATTGGGGTCCTACGAGCAGTACTTC
few	TRBV29-1	TRBJ2-1	TRBD2	CSVEDRRAGGPDEQFF	TGCAGCGTTGAAGATCGTCGAGCGGGAGGACCCGATGAGCAGTTCTTC
-	TRBV21-1	TRBJ2-2	-	CASSKALEGAGGTGELFF	TGTGCCAGCAGCAAAGCGCTAGAGGGGGCCGGGGGCACCGGGGAGCTGTTTTTT
many	TRBV12-3/TRBV12-4	TRBJ2-1	TRBD2	CASSSRAGGISYNEQFF	TGTGCCAGCAGCTCTCGAGCGGGGGGGATCTCCTACAATGAGCAGTTCTTC
-	TRBV15	TRBJ2-3	-	CATSRELARDTQYF	TGTGCCACCAGCAGAGAACTAGCAAGGGATACGCAGTATTTT
many	TRBV12-3/TRBV12-4	TRBJ2-1	TRBD2	CASSRTSGGANEQFF	TGTGCCAGCAGTAGGACTAGCGGGGGGGCAAATGAGCAGTTCTTC
many	TRBV7-6	TRBJ2-1	TRBD2	CASSREAGGGNEQFF	TGTGCCAGCAGCCGTGAAGCGGGAGGTGGCAATGAGCAGTTCTTC
few	TRBV5-1	TRBJ2-1	TRBD1	CASSLVPRDRGNEQFF	TGCGCCAGCAGCTTGGTGCCCCGGGACAGGGGGAATGAGCAGTTCTTC
few	TRBV7-9	TRBJ1-5	TRBD1	CASSRDRGDQPQHF	TGTGCCAGCAGTAGAGACAGGGGCGATCAGCCCCAGCATTTT
-	TRBV9	TRBJ2-7	TRBD2	CASSVVSGSHEQYF	TGTGCCAGCAGCGTAGTTAGCGGGAGCCACGAGCAGTACTTC
many	TRBV29-1	TRBJ2-1	-	CSVETGNEQFF	TGCAGCGTAGAAACAGGCAATGAGCAGTTCTTC
few	TRBV27	TRBJ2-7	TRBD2	CASSVYGTNEQYF	TGTGCCAGCAGTGTCTACGGGACTAACGAGCAGTACTTC
-	TRBV18	TRBJ2-1	TRBD2	CASSPQTSGDYNEQFF	TGTGCCAGCTCACCACAGACTAGCGGGGACTACAATGAGCAGTTCTTC
many	TRBV20-1	TRBJ2-2	TRBD1	CSARGLWGQGDTGELFF	TGCAGTGCTAGAGGGTTGTGGGGACAGGGAGACACCGGGGAGCTGTTTTTT
-	TRBV6-1	TRBJ1-4	TRBD1	CASSPGTVSDEKLFF	TGTGCCAGCAGTCCCGGGACAGTGTCGGATGAAAAACTGTTTTTT
few	TRBV6-5	TRBJ1-2	TRBD1	CASSDRVDGYTF	TGTGCCAGCAGCGACAGGGTTGACGGCTACACCTTC
many	TRBV2	TRBJ2-3	-	CASRISGFSTDTQYF	TGTGCCAGCAGGATCTCCGGGTTTAGCACAGATACGCAGTATTTT
-	TRBV5-2	TRBJ2-5	-	CASKMRGKETQYF	TGTGCCAGCAAAATGAGGGGGAAAGAGACCCAGTACTTC
few	TRBV5-6	TRBJ1-2	-	CASSFVGDYGYTF	TGTGCCAGCAGCTTCGTGGGGGACTATGGCTACACCTTC